This T cell receptor beta chain was recovered during a study of technical replicates of blood from four donors. Germline V gene data show CDR1 as MNHEY and CDR2 as SVGAGI. CDR3 length: 13 residues. Measured with immunoSEQ multiplex PCR; TCRdb has only the in-frame clones, and not every one. Among under 90,000 clones listed, 93% were seen once. The receptor was derived from a human donor in good health. The sequencing input was T cells isolated from PBMCs. This rearrangement joins TRBV6-5 to TRBJ1-1, with a possible D match to TRBD1 (6 bases). In DNA form, the CDR3 reads TGTGCTACCTATTCAGGGGCGCGCACTGAAGCTTTCTTT. It encodes CATYSGARTEAFF.